These T cell receptor beta chains were read from a single sample in a study of T cells in localized non-small cell lung cancer. Only in-frame clones appear in the TCRdb table, and some are missing; sequencing was by immunoSEQ multiplex PCR. The sample lists just under 20,000 clones; approximately 80% were seen once. The sample in question was peripheral blood, obtained before any cancer treatment. The receptors shown here come from a man aged 35 to 69 with stage I lung adenocarcinoma. Both conserved end residues are part of each CDR3. D genes are given only for firm matches. Only part of the rows carry a size: once, few, many, or a class if the clone is expanded.

d_gene,j_gene,abundance,v_gene,CDR3aa,CDR3nt
.,TRBJ2-7,.,TRBV4-1,CASSQVYLGAGEQYF,TGCGCCAGCAGCCAAGTTTATCTGGGGGCAGGGGAGCAGTACTTC
.,TRBJ1-5,once,TRBV7-2,CASSLLEYSNQPQHF,TGTGCCAGCAGCTTATTAGAATATAGCAATCAGCCCCAGCATTTT
TRBD2,TRBJ2-1,.,TRBV15,CATSRDQGSGSYNEQFF,TGTGCCACCAGCAGAGATCAGGGTAGCGGGAGCTACAATGAGCAGTTCTTC
.,TRBJ2-3,.,TRBV11-2,CATLRGDQADTQYF,TGTGCCACCTTGAGGGGGGACCAAGCAGATACGCAGTATTTT
.,TRBJ2-1,once,TRBV19,CASTTLAVNEQFF,TGTGCCAGTACCACACTAGCAGTCAATGAGCAGTTCTTC
TRBD1,TRBJ2-2,.,TRBV7-7,CATGTGANTGELFF,TGTGCCACCGGGACAGGGGCGAACACCGGGGAGCTGTTTTTT
TRBD2,TRBJ2-1,.,TRBV4-3,CASSPIPSGAVNEQFF,TGCGCCAGCAGCCCAATTCCTAGCGGGGCGGTCAATGAGCAGTTCTTC
.,TRBJ1-1,.,TRBV10-3,CAISESGQLNTEAFF,TGTGCCATCAGTGAGTCTGGACAGTTGAACACTGAAGCTTTCTTT
.,TRBJ2-1,.,TRBV7-9,CASSLVAGRSGNEQFF,TGTGCCAGCAGCTTAGTGGCAGGGAGGTCGGGTAATGAGCAGTTCTTC
.,TRBJ1-1,once,TRBV6-1,CASSEGRVDTEAFF,TGTGCCAGCAGTGAAGGCAGGGTAGACACTGAAGCTTTCTTT
TRBD1,TRBJ1-3,.,TRBV6-1,CASSAYRGSTGNTIYF,TGTGCCAGCAGTGCATACAGGGGTTCGACTGGAAACACCATATATTTT
.,TRBJ2-1,.,TRBV13,CASSLNPSTGANEQFF,TGTGCCAGCAGCTTAAACCCGTCAACGGGTGCCAATGAGCAGTTCTTC
TRBD2,TRBJ2-3,few,TRBV5-1,CASSFQWTSLDTQYF,TGCGCCAGCAGCTTCCAATGGACTAGTTTGGATACGCAGTATTTT
TRBD2,TRBJ2-5,.,TRBV9,CASSVNLAGKETQYF,TGTGCCAGCAGCGTAAACCTAGCGGGGAAAGAGACCCAGTACTTC
.,TRBJ1-6,.,TRBV10-2,CASSLANSPLHF,TGCGCCAGCAGTCTGGCCAATTCACCCCTCCACTTT
.,TRBJ2-1,.,TRBV2,CASRSDRNEQFF,TGTGCCAGCAGGTCTGATAGGAATGAGCAGTTCTTC
.,TRBJ2-5,.,TRBV7-8,CASQLQGWGETQYF,TGTGCCAGTCAATTACAGGGATGGGGGGAGACCCAGTACTTC
.,TRBJ2-3,.,TRBV5-1,CASSRRPQDSTDTQYF,TGCGCCAGCAGCCGGCGACCACAGGACAGCACAGATACGCAGTATTTT
.,TRBJ1-1,few,TRBV30,CAWSLPGLGAFF,TGTGCCTGGAGTTTACCGGGCCTCGGAGCTTTCTTT
.,TRBJ1-1,.,TRBV5-1,CASSPGTQGTEAFF,TGCGCCAGCAGCCCCGGGACCCAGGGCACTGAAGCTTTCTTT
TRBD2,TRBJ2-7,.,TRBV6-1,CASSSTSGSSYEQYF,TGTGCCAGCAGTTCGACTAGCGGGAGCTCCTACGAGCAGTACTTC
TRBD1,TRBJ2-3,.,TRBV19,CASSGQGATDTQYF,TGTGCCAGTAGTGGACAGGGGGCTACAGATACGCAGTATTTT
.,TRBJ1-1,.,TRBV5-1,CASSLARRSLNTEAFF,TGCGCCAGCAGCTTGGCCCGTCGCAGTCTGAACACTGAAGCTTTCTTT
.,TRBJ1-1,.,TRBV6-1,CASSPLIRGLTEAFF,TGTGCCAGCAGTCCACTGATCCGGGGCCTGACTGAAGCTTTCTTT
TRBD2,TRBJ2-4,.,TRBV5-4,CASSLAGAGGLAKNIQYF,TGTGCCAGCAGCTTGGCCGGGGCGGGAGGGTTAGCCAAAAACATTCAGTACTTC
TRBD2,TRBJ2-3,.,TRBV27,CASKLLAGVGTDTQYF,TGTGCCAGCAAACTACTAGCGGGGGTTGGGACAGATACGCAGTATTTT
.,TRBJ2-5,few,TRBV9,CASSVGVQQETQYF,TGTGCCAGCAGCGTAGGGGTGCAGCAAGAGACCCAGTACTTC
TRBD1,TRBJ2-1,.,TRBV11-2,CASSLGIAGGKNEQFF,TGTGCCAGCAGCCTCGGGATCGCAGGGGGTAAAAATGAGCAGTTCTTC
.,TRBJ2-2,once,TRBV28,CASSSLPLGHTGELFF,TGTGCCAGCAGTTCCCTTCCTCTGGGACACACCGGGGAGCTGTTTTTT
.,TRBJ2-1,.,TRBV11-2,CASEGLDMNEQFF,TGTGCCAGCGAGGGGCTGGATATGAATGAGCAGTTCTTC
.,TRBJ2-7,.,TRBV28,CASSFRVSYEQYF,TGTGCCAGCAGTTTCAGGGTTTCCTACGAGCAGTACTTC
.,TRBJ2-5,.,TRBV14,CATLGGETQYF,TGTGCCACCCTTGGCGGGGAGACCCAGTACTTC
.,TRBJ2-7,.,TRBV5-6,CASSLGVASYEQYF,TGTGCCAGCAGCTTGGGGGTAGCTTCCTACGAGCAGTACTTC
.,TRBJ1-4,.,TRBV15,CATSRESGQGEKLFF,TGTGCCACCAGCAGAGAGAGTGGGCAAGGGGAAAAACTGTTTTTT
.,TRBJ1-5,few,TRBV2,CASSEYSNQPQHF,TGTGCCAGCAGTGAGTATAGCAATCAGCCCCAGCATTTT
TRBD1,TRBJ1-4,.,TRBV19,CASSPGTDGTDEKLFF,TGTGCCAGTAGTCCCGGGACAGACGGGACCGATGAAAAACTGTTTTTT
.,TRBJ1-2,.,TRBV5-4,CASSSGPSSGYTF,TGTGCCAGCAGCTCCGGGCCCTCAAGTGGCTACACCTTC
TRBD2,TRBJ2-2,.,TRBV30,CAWRASGGAGGELFF,TGTGCCTGGAGGGCTAGCGGGGGGGCGGGCGGGGAGCTGTTTTTT
.,TRBJ2-1,.,TRBV28,CASSLLQGNEQFF,TGTGCCAGCAGTTTATTACAGGGAAATGAGCAGTTCTTC
.,TRBJ1-2,.,TRBV18,CASSPDANGYTF,TGTGCCAGCTCACCCGACGCAAATGGCTACACCTTC
.,TRBJ1-1,.,TRBV4-1,CASSQTGQVTEAFF,TGCGCCAGCAGCCAGACGGGGCAGGTTACTGAAGCTTTCTTT